A single sample is the source of the 2 T cell receptor beta chains below, sequenced in a study of blood T cell repertoires in COVID-19. The protocol was immunoSEQ multiplex PCR, while the TCRdb copy is restricted to in-frame clones and leaves out a portion. The sample gives about 150,000 clones, 80% of which show up once; over 0.5% is in the top ten. The sequencing input was peripheral blood. Every receptor here comes from a man aged 60 to 69 with acute or convalescent COVID-19.

This chain links TRBV19 with TRBJ2-1; 12 nucleotides align to TRBD1. CDR1 is LNHDA, CDR2 SQIVND, per germline (reference sequence). V lost 8 bases, J lost 7 bases, and 6 bases stayed unmatched. The CDR3 is made up of 14 amino acids. The CDR3 protein is CASERGQGANEQFF. The CDR3 DNA reads as TGTGCCAGTGAGAGGGGACAGGGGGCAAATGAGCAGTTCTTC.

The gene calls are TRBV11-3 and TRBJ2-2; weak D call: TRBD1 (6 bases). V lost 5 bases to trimming and J lost 5 bases, with 9 bases between them. CDR1 is SGHNT, CDR2 YENEEA, per germline. The CDR3 has 13 residues. In nucleotides, the CDR3 is TGTGCCAGCAGCCGTACAGGGACCGGGGAGCTGTTTTTT. It yields the protein CASSRTGTGELFF.